These 10 T cell receptor beta chains were sequenced from one sample in a study of blood T cell repertoires in COVID-19. Clones were read by immunoSEQ multiplex PCR, and TCRdb kept only the in-frame ones, dropping some. Among about 240,000 clones listed, 70% to 90% were seen once. The sequenced material came from peripheral blood. The source of these receptors is a woman in her 70s with active or convalescent COVID-19.

The CDR3 nucleotides read TGTGCCAGCAGCCGAAACCGAGACACTGAAGCTTTCTTT. Protein product: CASSRNRDTEAFF. The chain carries TRBV3-1 (or the pseudogene TRBV3-2) and TRBJ1-1, with no clear D. Germline CDR1 and CDR2: LGHDT and YNNKEL (reference sequence). The CDR3 length is 13 residues. V was trimmed by 4 bases and J by 3 bases, leaving 9 bases between them.

This chain connects TRBV25-1 to TRBJ1-2; maybe TRBD1 (6 bases). The CDR3 is 13 amino acids. Trimming shortened V by 4 bases and J by 4 bases, and 10 bases separated the two germline ends. Germline V gene sequence: CDR1 MGHDK, CDR2 SYGVNS. Here the CDR3 reads CASSAEGVYGYTF. As DNA, the CDR3 is TGTGCCAGCAGTGCCGAGGGGGTCTATGGCTACACCTTC.

About this clone itself: The same CDR3 can be traced to other DNA sequences in this sample. The V call is TRBV12-3 or TRBV12-4, the J call TRBJ1-6; D ambiguous. The length of the CDR3 is 11 residues. Trimming pared 5 bases from V and 11 bases from J, leaving 7 bases between. This CDR3 is CASSRGAPLHF. CDR3 in DNA: TGTGCCAGCAGTCGGGGAGCACCCCTCCACTTT.

Comment on this clone: The same CDR3 is also encoded by other DNA sequences in this sample. This chain links TRBV9 with TRBJ2-7, with a possible D match to TRBD1 (6 bases). Between the trimmed V and J ends, which lost 0 bases and 0 bases, there was a span of 10 bases. CDR1 is SGDLS, CDR2 YYNGEE, per germline. This CDR3 is 15 amino acids long. The DNA for the CDR3 is TGTGCCAGCAGCGTAGAAGGGGGAAGCTCCTACGAGCAGTACTTC. The encoded protein is CASSVEGGSSYEQYF.

In this sample, this clone turned up once. This sequence joins TRBV19 and TRBJ1-2; possibly TRBD1 for D (6 bases). The CDR3 totals 15 residues. The germline V gene encodes CDR1 LNHDA and CDR2 SQIVND (reference sequence). V lost 7 bases and J lost 2, with 17 bases in between. The CDR3 here is CASTVQGVINYGYTF. CDR3 nucleotide sequence: TGTGCCAGTACTGTACAGGGAGTAATCAACTATGGCTACACCTTC.

The V call is TRBV9, the J call TRBJ1-6; TRBD1 matches at 10 bases. Germline assignment: CDR1 SGDLS and CDR2 YYNGEE. Trimming removed 2 bases from V and 9 bases from J; junction bases left unmatched: 8. The CDR3 runs to 16 residues. The CDR3 DNA reads as TGTGCCAGCAGCGTGGGGGACAGGGGAAGGTTTTCACCCCTCCACTTT. It is translated as CASSVGDRGRFSPLHF.

This clone occurred a few times. The V gene is TRBV19, the J gene TRBJ2-2, with 10 nucleotides matching TRBD1. The J segment lost 4 bases and the V segment lost 8 bases, leaving 4 bases of the junction unmatched. The V gene's germline CDR1 is LNHDA and CDR2 SQIVND (reference sequence). The CDR3 length is 14 residues. The CDR3 region is CASGRQGATGELFF. The CDR3 DNA reads as TGTGCCAGTGGAAGACAGGGGGCCACCGGGGAGCTGTTTTTT.

The chain couples TRBV4-2 to TRBJ2-1; 11 bases map to TRBD2. This CDR3 region has 15 residues. Germline CDR1 and CDR2: LGHNA and YNFKEQ. Germline trimming cut 3 bases from V and 8 bases from J; bases unmatched to any gene: 6. The CDR3 loop reads CASSHRSGGVYEQFF. The CDR3 nucleotides are TGTGCCAGCAGCCACCGTAGCGGGGGGGTTTATGAGCAGTTCTTC.

A few counts support this clone. V gene TRBV24-1 combines with J gene TRBJ1-2, with TRBD1 as a possible D gene (5 bases). This CDR3 has 15 residues. The V end was cut by 4 bases, the J end by 1 base, with 12 bases between. Germline V gene lookup returns CDR1 KGHDR and CDR2 SFDVKD. The CDR3 reads CATSEARGGNYGYTF. The CDR3 DNA sequence: TGTGCCACCAGTGAGGCGAGGGGAGGTAACTATGGCTACACCTTC.

This clone is a singleton in its sample. J is TRBJ1-5 and V is TRBV6-5; D is possibly TRBD1 (6 bases). Trimming took off 6 bases at V and 9 bases at J, with 12 bases between the two ends. Germline V lookup: CDR1 MNHEY, CDR2 SVGAGI. CDR3 length equals 12 residues. CDR3 bases: TGTGCCAGCAGCCCCAGGGGTTGGCCCCAGCATTTT. Protein product: CASSPRGWPQHF.